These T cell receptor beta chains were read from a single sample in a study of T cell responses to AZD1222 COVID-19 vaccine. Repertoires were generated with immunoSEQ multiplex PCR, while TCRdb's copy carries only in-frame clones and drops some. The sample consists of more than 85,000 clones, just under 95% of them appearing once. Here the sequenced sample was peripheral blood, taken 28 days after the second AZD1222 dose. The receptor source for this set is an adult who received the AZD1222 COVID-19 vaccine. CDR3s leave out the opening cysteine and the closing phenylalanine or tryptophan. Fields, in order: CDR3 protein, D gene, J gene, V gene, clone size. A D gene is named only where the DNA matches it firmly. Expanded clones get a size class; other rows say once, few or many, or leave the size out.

CDR3 protein: ASTRYLASEQF; D gene: -; J gene: TRBJ2-1; V gene: TRBV19; clone size: once
CDR3 protein: ASSYTRGSWDTEAF; D gene: -; J gene: TRBJ1-1; V gene: TRBV27; clone size: -
CDR3 protein: ASSQDFSGGADTQY; D gene: TRBD2; J gene: TRBJ2-3; V gene: TRBV4-3; clone size: -
CDR3 protein: ASSIGILNTEAF; D gene: -; J gene: TRBJ1-1; V gene: TRBV7-2; clone size: -
CDR3 protein: ASSSQRQGWDTGELF; D gene: TRBD1; J gene: TRBJ2-2; V gene: TRBV27; clone size: -
CDR3 protein: ASSSPGGGNTEAF; D gene: -; J gene: TRBJ1-1; V gene: TRBV6-5; clone size: -
CDR3 protein: ASRETSAFNEQF; D gene: TRBD2; J gene: TRBJ2-1; V gene: TRBV6-5; clone size: -
CDR3 protein: ASSRGRGAWGEAF; D gene: -; J gene: TRBJ1-1; V gene: TRBV7-3; clone size: -
CDR3 protein: ATSAGRRETQY; D gene: -; J gene: TRBJ2-5; V gene: TRBV24-1; clone size: -
CDR3 protein: AISESVQLYGYT; D gene: -; J gene: TRBJ1-2; V gene: TRBV10-3; clone size: -
CDR3 protein: ASSPTGADEKLF; D gene: -; J gene: TRBJ1-4; V gene: TRBV18; clone size: -
CDR3 protein: ASSLDLGELF; D gene: -; J gene: TRBJ2-2; V gene: TRBV7-9; clone size: -
CDR3 protein: ASSSALTTGELF; D gene: -; J gene: TRBJ2-2; V gene: TRBV11-2; clone size: -
CDR3 protein: ASSQDWGQGALYYGYT; D gene: TRBD1; J gene: TRBJ1-2; V gene: TRBV4-3; clone size: -
CDR3 protein: ASSLGGRVTEAF; D gene: -; J gene: TRBJ1-1; V gene: TRBV5-1; clone size: -